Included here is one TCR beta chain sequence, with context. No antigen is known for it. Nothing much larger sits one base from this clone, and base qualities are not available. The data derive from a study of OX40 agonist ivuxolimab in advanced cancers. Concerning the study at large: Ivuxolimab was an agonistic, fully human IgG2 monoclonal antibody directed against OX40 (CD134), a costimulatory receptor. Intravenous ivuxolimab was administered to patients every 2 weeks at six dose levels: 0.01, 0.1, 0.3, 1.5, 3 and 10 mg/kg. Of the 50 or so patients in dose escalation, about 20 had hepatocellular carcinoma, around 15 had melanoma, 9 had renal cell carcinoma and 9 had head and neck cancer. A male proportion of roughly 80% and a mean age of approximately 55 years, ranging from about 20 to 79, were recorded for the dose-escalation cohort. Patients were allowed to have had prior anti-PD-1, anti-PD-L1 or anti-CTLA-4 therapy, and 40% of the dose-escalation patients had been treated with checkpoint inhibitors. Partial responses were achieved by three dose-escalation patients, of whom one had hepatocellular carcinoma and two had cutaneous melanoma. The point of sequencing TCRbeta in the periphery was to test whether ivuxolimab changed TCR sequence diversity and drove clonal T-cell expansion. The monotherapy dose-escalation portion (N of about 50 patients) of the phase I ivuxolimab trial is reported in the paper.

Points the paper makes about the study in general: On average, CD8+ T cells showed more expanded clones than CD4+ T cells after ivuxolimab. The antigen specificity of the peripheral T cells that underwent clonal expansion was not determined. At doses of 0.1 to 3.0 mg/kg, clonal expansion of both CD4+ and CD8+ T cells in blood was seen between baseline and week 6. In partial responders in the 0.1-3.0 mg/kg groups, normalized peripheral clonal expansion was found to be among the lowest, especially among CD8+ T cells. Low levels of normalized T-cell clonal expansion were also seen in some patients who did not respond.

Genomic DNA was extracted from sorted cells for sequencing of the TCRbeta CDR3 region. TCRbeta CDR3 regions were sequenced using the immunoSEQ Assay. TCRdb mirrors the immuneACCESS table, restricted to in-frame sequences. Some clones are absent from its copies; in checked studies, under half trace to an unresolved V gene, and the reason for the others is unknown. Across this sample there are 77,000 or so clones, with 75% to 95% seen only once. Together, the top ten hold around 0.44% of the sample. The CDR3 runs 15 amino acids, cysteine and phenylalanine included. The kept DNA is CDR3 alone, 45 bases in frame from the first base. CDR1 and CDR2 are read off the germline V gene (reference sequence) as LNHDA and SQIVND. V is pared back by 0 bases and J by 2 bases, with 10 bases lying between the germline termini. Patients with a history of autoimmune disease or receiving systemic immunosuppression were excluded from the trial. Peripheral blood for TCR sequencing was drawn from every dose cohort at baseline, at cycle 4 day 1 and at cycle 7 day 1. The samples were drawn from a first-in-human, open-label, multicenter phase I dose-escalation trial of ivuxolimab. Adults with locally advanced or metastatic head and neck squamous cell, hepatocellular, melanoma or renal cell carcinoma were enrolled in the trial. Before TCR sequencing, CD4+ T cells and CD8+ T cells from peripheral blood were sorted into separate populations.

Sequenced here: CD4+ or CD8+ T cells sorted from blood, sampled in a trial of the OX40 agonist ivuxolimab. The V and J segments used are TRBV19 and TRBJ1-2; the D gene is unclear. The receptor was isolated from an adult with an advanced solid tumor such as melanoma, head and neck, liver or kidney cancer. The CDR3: CASSIDLQTNYGYTF. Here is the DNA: TGTGCCAGTAGTATAGATCTGCAGACGAACTATGGCTACACCTTC.